The 18 T cell receptor beta chains below come from one sample, sequenced in a study of monozygotic twins with inflammatory bowel disease. With the 5' RACE reads reprocessed, TCRdb shows one record per CDR3 protein and no DNA. Listed are about 210,000 distinct CDR3 sequences; around 7.6% falls within the top ten. The sequencing sample was made of blood. These receptors originate from a human donor with ulcerative colitis or Crohn's disease, or a healthy co-twin of an affected twin (not recorded which).

The V call is TRBV7-2, the J call TRBJ2-2; TCRdb gives TRBD2 as the D gene, but with no DNA this cannot be confirmed. Germline CDR1 SGHTA, CDR2 FQGNSA. This CDR3 contains 17 residues. This chain's CDR3 is CASSLRRGQANTGELFF. Together with reference TRBV7-2 and TRBJ2-2, the CDR3 gives the full variable domain: GAGVSQSPSNKVTEKGKDVELRCDPISGHTALYWYRQSLGQGLEFLIYFQGNSAPDKSGLPSDRFSAERTGGSVSTLTIQRTQQEDSAVYLCASSLRRGQANTGELFFGEGSRLTVL.

The chain couples TRBV5-1 to TRBJ1-1. The CDR3 totals 15 residues. From germline, CDR1 is SGHRS and CDR2 YFSETQ. CDR3 sequence reads: CASRLHWAGTTEAFF.

The chain uses TRBV30 and TRBJ1-2. The CDR3 is made up of 14 amino acids. CDR1 is GTSNPN and CDR2 is SVGIG in the germline V gene (reference sequence). This chain's CDR3 is CAWREGPVNYGYTF.

This chain joins TRBV7-2 and TRBJ2-7; TCRdb indicates TRBD1, and absent DNA this call remains unverified. CDR1 is SGHTA, CDR2 FQGNSA, per germline. The length of the CDR3 is 14 residues. The CDR3 reads CASSSRENRDEQYF.

The CDR3 sequence: CASSLGTSGLMNEQYF. The chain has TRBV7-9 and TRBJ2-7. CDR3 length equals 16 residues. In germline, CDR1 is SEHNR, CDR2 FQNEAQ (reference sequence).

The chain employs TRBV20-1 and TRBJ2-1; TCRdb reports TRBD2, a call that lacks DNA to check it against. CDR3 length: 17 amino acids. Germline V gives CDR1 DFQATT, CDR2 SNEGSKA (reference sequence). CDR3 loop: CMTRGTSGRARYNEQFF.

The chain recombines TRBV7-2 with TRBJ1-6. The CDR3 covers 15 residues. Per germline, CDR1 SGHTA and CDR2 FQGNSA. CDR3 amino acids: CASSLGGEGNSPLHF.

This CDR3 is CASSPQTGELFF. The V and J genes are TRBV18 and TRBJ2-2. This CDR3 is 12 amino acids long. Germline CDR1 and CDR2: KGHSH and LQKENI.

The rearrangement links TRBV19 to TRBJ2-1. The CDR3 is 15 amino acids. Germline-derived CDR1 and CDR2 are LNHDA and SQIVND (reference sequence). CDR3 residues: CASKDMRSSYNEQFF.

The V gene is TRBV6-1, the J gene TRBJ1-1. Germline values: CDR1 MNHNS, CDR2 SASEGT. CDR3 size: 14 residues. The CDR3 spells CASSRGREGTEAFF.

The chain combines TRBV3-1 with TRBJ1-5. Germline values: CDR1 LGHDT, CDR2 YNNKEL (reference sequence). The CDR3 consists of 18 residues. The CDR3 loop is CASSQAEPSAYSNQPQHF. The complete variable domain, with remaining parts taken from reference TRBV3-1 and TRBJ1-5, reads DTAVSQTPKYLVTQMGNDKSIKCEQNLGHDTMYWYKQDSKKFLKIMFSYNNKELIINETVPNRFSPKSPDKAHLNLHINSLELGDSAVYFCASSQAEPSAYSNQPQHFGDGTRLSIL.

The gene calls are TRBV29-1 and TRBJ1-1; TCRdb selects TRBD1, and the lack of DNA leaves this call unchecked. Germline CDR1 and CDR2: SQVTM and ANQGSEA. The CDR3 has 14 amino acids. The CDR3 loop reads CSVVQSGNGAEAFF.

The chain joins TRBV4-2 to TRBJ2-3; TCRdb names TRBD2, which stays unverified in the absence of DNA. The CDR3 is 15 amino acids. The germline V gene encodes CDR1 LGHNA and CDR2 YNFKEQ. CDR3 protein: CASSLSGSSTDTQYF.

The chain has TRBV12-3 or TRBV12-4 and TRBJ2-3; absent DNA, TCRdb's TRBD1 call cannot be checked. The CDR3 has 17 amino acids. The CDR3 region is CASSDDRTRSGTDTQYF.

The J gene is TRBJ1-3, the V gene TRBV12-3 or TRBV12-4; the TCRdb D gene call, TRBD1, has no DNA to confirm it. The CDR3 covers 16 residues. The CDR3 here is CASSPATGAKGNTIYF.

V and J are TRBV19 and TRBJ2-7. Germline-derived CDR1 and CDR2 are LNHDA and SQIVND (reference sequence). This CDR3 spans 13 amino acids. CDR3 residues: CATSRRGPYEQYF.

The V gene is TRBV5-4, the J gene TRBJ2-5; TCRdb selects TRBD2, and the lack of DNA leaves this call unchecked. The CDR3 length is 14 residues. The V gene's germline CDR1 is SGHNT and CDR2 YYREEE (reference sequence). CDR3 sequence: CASSLGGTPETQYF.

This chain uses TRBV12-3 or TRBV12-4 with TRBJ2-2; TCRdb names TRBD1, which stays unverified in the absence of DNA. The CDR3 runs 14 residues. The CDR3 reads CASNRQENTGELFF.